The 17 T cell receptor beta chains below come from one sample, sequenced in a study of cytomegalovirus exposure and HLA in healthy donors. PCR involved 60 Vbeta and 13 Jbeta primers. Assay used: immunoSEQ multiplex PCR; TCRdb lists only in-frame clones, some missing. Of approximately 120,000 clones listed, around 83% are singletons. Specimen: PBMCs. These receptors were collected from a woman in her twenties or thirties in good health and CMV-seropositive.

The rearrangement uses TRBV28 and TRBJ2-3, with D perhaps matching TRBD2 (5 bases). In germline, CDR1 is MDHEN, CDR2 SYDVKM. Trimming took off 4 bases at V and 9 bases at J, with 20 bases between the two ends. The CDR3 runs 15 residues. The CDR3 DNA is TGTGCCAGCAGTTACGGTTTGGGATCTAGCTTAACGCAGTATTTT. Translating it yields CASSYGLGSSLTQYF. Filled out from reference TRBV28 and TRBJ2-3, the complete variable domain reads DVKVTQSSRYLVKRTGEKVFLECVQDMDHENMFWYRQDPGLGLRLIYFSYDVKMKEKGDIPEGYSVSREKKERFSLILESASTNQTSMYLCASSYGLGSSLTQYFGPGTRLTVL.

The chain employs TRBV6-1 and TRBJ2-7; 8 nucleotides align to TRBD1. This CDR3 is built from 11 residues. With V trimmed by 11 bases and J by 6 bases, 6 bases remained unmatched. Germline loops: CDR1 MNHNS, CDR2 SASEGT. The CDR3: CAATGAGEQYF. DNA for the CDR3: TGTGCCGCGACAGGGGCGGGCGAGCAGTACTTC.

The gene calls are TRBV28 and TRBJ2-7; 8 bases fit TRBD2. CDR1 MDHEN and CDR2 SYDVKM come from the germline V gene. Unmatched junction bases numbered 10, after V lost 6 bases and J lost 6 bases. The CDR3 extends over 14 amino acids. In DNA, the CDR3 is TGTGCCAGCAGCCTCATAGCGGGAAGGACCGAGCAGTACTTC. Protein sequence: CASSLIAGRTEQYF.

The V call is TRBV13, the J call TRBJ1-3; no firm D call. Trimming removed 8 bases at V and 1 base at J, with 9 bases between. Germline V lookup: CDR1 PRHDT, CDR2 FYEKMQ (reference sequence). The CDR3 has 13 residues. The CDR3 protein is CASERGSGNTIYF. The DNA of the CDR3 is TGTGCCAGCGAGCGGGGATCTGGAAACACCATATATTTT.

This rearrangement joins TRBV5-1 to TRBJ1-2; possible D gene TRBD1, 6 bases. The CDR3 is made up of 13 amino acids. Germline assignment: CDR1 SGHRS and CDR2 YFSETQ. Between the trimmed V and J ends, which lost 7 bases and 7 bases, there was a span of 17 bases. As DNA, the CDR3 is TGCGCCAGCGGCTCAACAGGGCCCATTGGCTACACCTTC. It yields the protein CASGSTGPIGYTF.

As DNA, the CDR3 is TGTGCCAGCCTATCCGGGACAGGGACAGAGCAGTACTTC. Translation gives CASLSGTGTEQYF. This sequence joins TRBV28 and TRBJ2-7; 9 bases fit TRBD1. This CDR3 is 13 amino acids long. V was clipped by 8 bases and J by 7 bases; unmatched bases: 9. CDR1 and CDR2 (germline): MDHEN, SYDVKM.

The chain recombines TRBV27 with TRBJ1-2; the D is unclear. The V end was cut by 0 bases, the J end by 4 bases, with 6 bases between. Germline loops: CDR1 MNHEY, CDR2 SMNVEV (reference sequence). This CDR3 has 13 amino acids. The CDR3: CASSLSGSYGYTF. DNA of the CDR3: TGTGCCAGCAGTTTATCCGGGTCCTATGGCTACACCTTC.

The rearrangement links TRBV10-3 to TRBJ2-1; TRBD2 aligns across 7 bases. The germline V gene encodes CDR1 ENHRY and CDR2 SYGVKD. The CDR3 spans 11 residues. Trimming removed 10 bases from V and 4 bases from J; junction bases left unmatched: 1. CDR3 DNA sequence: TGTGCCACAGCGGGGTACAATGAGCAGTTCTTC. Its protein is CATAGYNEQFF.

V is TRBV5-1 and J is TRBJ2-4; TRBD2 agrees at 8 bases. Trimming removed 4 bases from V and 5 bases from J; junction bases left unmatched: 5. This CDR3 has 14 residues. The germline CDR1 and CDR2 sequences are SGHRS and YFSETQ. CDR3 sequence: CASSLTSGQNIQYF. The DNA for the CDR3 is TGCGCCAGCAGCCTTACTAGCGGCCAAAACATTCAGTACTTC.

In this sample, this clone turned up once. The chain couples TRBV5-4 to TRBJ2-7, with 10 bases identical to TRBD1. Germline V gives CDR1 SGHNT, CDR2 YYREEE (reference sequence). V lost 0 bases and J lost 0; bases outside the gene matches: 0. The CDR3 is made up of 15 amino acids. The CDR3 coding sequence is TGTGCCAGCAGCTTGGGGACAGGGGGCTCCTACGAGCAGTACTTC. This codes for CASSLGTGGSYEQYF.

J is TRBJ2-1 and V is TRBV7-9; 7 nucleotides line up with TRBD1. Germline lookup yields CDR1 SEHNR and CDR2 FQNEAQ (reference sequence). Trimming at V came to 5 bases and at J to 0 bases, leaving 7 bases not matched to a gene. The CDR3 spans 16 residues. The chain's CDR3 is CASSGTDRSSYNEQFF. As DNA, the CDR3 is TGTGCCAGCAGCGGTACGGACAGGAGCTCCTACAATGAGCAGTTCTTC.

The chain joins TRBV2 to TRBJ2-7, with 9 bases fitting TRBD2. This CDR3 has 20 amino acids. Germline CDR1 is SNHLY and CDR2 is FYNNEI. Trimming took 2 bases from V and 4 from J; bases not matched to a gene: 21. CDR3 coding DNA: TGTGCCAGCAGTGAACCCGACGGGGCCCCCCGCGGGGGGGCCAGGTACGAGCAGTACTTC. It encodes CASSEPDGAPRGGARYEQYF.

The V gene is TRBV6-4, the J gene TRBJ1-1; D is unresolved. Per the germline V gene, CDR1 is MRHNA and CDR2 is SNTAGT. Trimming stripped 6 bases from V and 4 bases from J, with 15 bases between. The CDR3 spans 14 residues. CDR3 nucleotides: TGTGCCAGCAGCTTTCAAGGAGGCGGCACTGAAGCTTTCTTT. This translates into CASSFQGGGTEAFF.

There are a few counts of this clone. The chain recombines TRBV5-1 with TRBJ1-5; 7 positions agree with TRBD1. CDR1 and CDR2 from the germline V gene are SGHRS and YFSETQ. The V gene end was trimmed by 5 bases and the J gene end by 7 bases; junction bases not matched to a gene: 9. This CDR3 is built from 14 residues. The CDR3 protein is CASSSGQEGQPQHF. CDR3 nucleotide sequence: TGCGCCAGCAGTTCCGGACAGGAAGGACAGCCCCAGCATTTT.

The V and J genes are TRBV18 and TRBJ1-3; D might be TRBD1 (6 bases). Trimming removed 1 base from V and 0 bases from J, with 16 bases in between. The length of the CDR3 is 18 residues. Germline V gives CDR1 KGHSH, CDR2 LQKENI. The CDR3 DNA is TGTGCCAGCTCACCACTCCCGGACAGCCCCATCTCTGGAAACACCATATATTTT. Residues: CASSPLPDSPISGNTIYF.

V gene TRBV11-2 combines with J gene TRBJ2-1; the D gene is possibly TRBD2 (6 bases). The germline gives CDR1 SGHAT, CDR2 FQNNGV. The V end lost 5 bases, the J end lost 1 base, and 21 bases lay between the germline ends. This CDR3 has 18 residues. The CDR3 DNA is TGTGCCAGCAGCGCGCGTGAAGGACTAAGAAGGTCCTACAATGAGCAGTTCTTC. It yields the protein CASSAREGLRRSYNEQFF.

CDR3 nucleotide sequence: TGTGCCAGCAGCCTTGGGAGTGGGAGCAATCAGCCCCAGCATTTT. Its translation: CASSLGSGSNQPQHF. The chain is built from TRBV13 and TRBJ1-5; D not certain. V was clipped by 5 bases and J by 1 base, with 12 bases between them. The germline V gene encodes CDR1 PRHDT and CDR2 FYEKMQ (reference sequence). This CDR3 comprises 15 residues.